The clone carrying this T cell receptor (beta chain) was seen ten or more times. What it binds is unknown. The data belong to a study of regulatory T cells in long-lasting Graves disease. Study-level findings and limits: Persistent disease preferred TRBV28, TRBJ1-2 and TRBJ2-5; new disease, TRBV20-1 and TRBJ2-1. Lower TCR diversity characterized persistent Graves' patients relative to newly diagnosed patients.

Germline V gene lookup returns CDR1 MNHEY and CDR2 SVGAGI. The V end lost 4 bases, the J end lost 7 bases, and 16 bases lay between the germline ends. The CDR3 is 15 residues long. TCR beta libraries were built with iRepertoire HTBI primers and Arm-PCR of CDR3 regions. TCRdb re-analysed the multiplex PCR reads in MiXCR, keeping a single row per CDR3 protein. The sample shows fewer than 450,000 distinct CDR3 sequences, 23% of them seen only once. Specified time point: persistent/refractory GD, antithyroid drugs over 5 years with positive TRAb. With RNA extracted from PBMCs as input, the TCR library was made. EDTA tubes collected nine milliliters of peripheral blood.

This TCR was recovered from a female donor with Graves disease. The chain uses TRBV6-5 and TRBJ2-2; D is possibly TRBD1 (6 bases). The source was peripheral blood mononuclear cells (PBMCs), collected when the disease was refractory, from a patient treated with antithyroid drugs. CDR3 protein: CASSSITGKVGELFF. The DNA of the CDR3 is TGTGCCAGCAGTTCCATCACAGGGAAAGTCGGGGAGCTGTTTTTT.